The clone carrying this T cell receptor beta chain was recorded a few times. Its antigen is unidentified. The sample originates from a study of molecular identifiers for immune sequencing clone quantification. Whole-study context: Four of five RNA aliquots from approximately 22,000 or 94,000 naive CD8 T cells were sequenced. The study's findings and limits: Spiked Jurkat TCR RNA equivalent to one cell reportedly surfaced among about 1 million naive cells.

V shed 1 base and J 3 bases; nucleotides not matched to a gene: 3. This CDR3 has 14 residues. Germline-derived CDR1 and CDR2 are LGHNA and YSLEER. Libraries of bulk TCR were made by previously described methods (with listed TCR primers). TCRdb passed the PCR reads through MiXCR, listing each CDR3 protein once. The data hold about 300,000 distinct CDR3 sequences, with over 20% observed a single time. Sequencing was performed on naive CD8+ T cells from blood, with Jurkat cell RNA spiked in. Specified subset: FACS-sorted CD8+CD4-CCR7+CD45RA+ naive T cells. The chain carries TRBV4-3 and TRBJ2-7; 7 bases line up with TRBD1. The TCR originated in a human donor in good health. Some libraries in this study had Jurkat cell RNA spiked in. CDR3 in amino acids: CASSQARGLYEQYF. The CDR3 DNA reads as TGCGCCAGCAGCCAAGCGAGGGGGCTCTACGAGCAGTACTTC.